This paragraph reports one T cell receptor beta chain. Its antigen is still unknown. PCR primers comprised 60 Vbeta and 13 Jbeta primers. In the original processing: There were around 80 million unique TCR beta chains by a later count, and approximately 11 million of them were shared. The protocol was immunoSEQ multiplex PCR, while the TCRdb copy is restricted to in-frame clones and leaves out a portion. That table supplies the V and J calls and clone size; D and trimming were determined from the DNA. This sample carries 170,000 or so clones, roughly three quarters of them seen once, and the ten largest clones take around 13%. The record originates from a study of cytomegalovirus exposure and HLA in healthy donors. Study-wide points: Fewer N-insertions than the approximately 700-donor mean were reportedly shown by an Asian-associated ancestry cluster in a later analysis. There were some V segments, including TRBV6-2 and TRBV6-3, excluded as indistinguishable.

V was cut by 10 bases and J by 2 bases, with 14 bases left in between. Germline CDR1 reads MNHNS; CDR2 reads SASEGT. The CDR3 has 13 residues. Input material: PBMCs. The sequence was obtained from a woman between 50 and 59 years old in good health and CMV-seropositive. J is TRBJ2-5 and V is TRBV6-1; no clear D. CDR3 amino acids: CATELKRQETQYF. For the CDR3, the DNA is TGTGCCACCGAGTTGAAACGGCAAGAGACCCAGTACTTC.